This TCR beta chain was identified in a study of beta chain features in type 1 diabetes. Study context: Sorted cells numbering approximately 110,000,000 were examined across all samples.

The trim removed 2 bases at V and 6 bases at J, leaving 7 bases unmatched. Germline CDR1 MGHRA, CDR2 YSYEKL. The CDR3 is 15 amino acids. Every single donor gave one heparinised blood draw, and these averaged roughly 120 mL. Every bit of the isolated RNA underwent reverse transcription, so sequencing read expressed TCRB transcripts. Reads from naive, central memory and regulatory T cell samples averaged about 3.9 million. Sequenced by immunoSEQ multiplex PCR; TCRdb stores in-frame clones only, minus some. The data hold 680,000 or so clones, with roughly 13% observed a single time. The sample holds a few counts of this clone. Its antigen is currently unknown. Findings of the study overall: In comparison with healthy donors, patients had naive, central memory and Treg TCRB repertoires that appeared more similar. A moderate, significant TCRB CDR3 shortening appeared in type 1 diabetes across four CD4+ subsets.

This TCR was sampled from a man aged 18 to 29 with type 1 diabetes. Sequencing was done on a sample of naive CD4+ T cells from blood. The rearrangement links TRBV4-1 to TRBJ2-7; TRBD2 matches 10 bases. CDR3 loop: CASSQPRLAGAEQYF. The CDR3 DNA is TGCGCCAGCAGCCAACCCCGGCTAGCGGGGGCCGAGCAGTACTTC.